These 14 T cell receptor beta chains were all obtained from the same sample, sequenced in a study of cytomegalovirus exposure and HLA in healthy donors. This PCR relied on a set of 60 Vbeta primers and 13 Jbeta primers. The assay was immunoSEQ multiplex PCR, and TCRdb's table has in-frame clones only and misses some. The sample lists under 150,000 clones, about 85% seen once, with under 2% in the top ten. The sequenced sample was PBMCs. Receptor source: a boy younger than 18 in good health and CMV-seronegative.

This chain connects TRBV6-5 to TRBJ1-4, with a weak D call TRBD1 (5 bases). Germline loops: CDR1 MNHEY, CDR2 SVGAGI. Deletions cut 4 bases from V and 5 bases from J, with 14 bases between. The CDR3 loop spans 15 amino acids. CDR3 in amino acids: CASSSPQGGNEKLFF. CDR3 in DNA: TGTGCCAGCAGTTCCCCGCAGGGTGGGAATGAAAAACTGTTTTTT.

The gene calls are TRBV28 and TRBJ1-3; possibly TRBD1 for D (5 bases). Germline V CDR1 and CDR2: MDHEN, SYDVKM. The CDR3 totals 16 residues. V gave up 6 bases and J gave up 1 base, with 16 bases separating them. CDR3 sequence: CASRPGLGGSGNTIYF. As DNA, the CDR3 is TGTGCCAGCAGGCCAGGGCTGGGGGGTTCTGGAAACACCATATATTTT.

DNA for the CDR3: TGCGCCAGCAGCTTGTGGGGGCGGTCGGGTATACCCCAGCAAGAGACCCAGTACTTC. Translating it yields CASSLWGRSGIPQQETQYF. This rearrangement joins TRBV5-1 to TRBJ2-5; a possible D gene is TRBD1 (6 bases). The germline V and J ends were trimmed by 1 base and 2 bases, with 24 bases remaining between them. Germline assignment: CDR1 SGHRS and CDR2 YFSETQ. The CDR3 length is 19 residues.

This clone was picked up one time. J is TRBJ2-7 and V is TRBV5-8; unclear D gene. V dropped 5 bases and J dropped 3 bases, with 3 bases sitting between them. The germline V gene has CDR1 SGHTS and CDR2 YDEGEE. The CDR3 is made up of 10 amino acids. In DNA, the CDR3 is TGTGCCAGCAGTTACTACGAGCAGTACTTC. Translated: CASSYYEQYF. The full variable domain, its missing parts supplied by reference TRBV5-8 and TRBJ2-7, is EAGVTQSPTHLIKTRGQQATLRCSPISGHTSVYWYQQALGLGLQFLLWYDEGEERNRGNFPPRFSGRQFPNYSSELNVNALELEDSALYLCASSYYEQYFGPGTRLTVT.

The J gene is TRBJ2-6, the V gene TRBV5-6, with D uncertain. The CDR3 sequence is 16 residues long. Germline CDR1 and CDR2: SGHDT and YYEEEE. The V end lost 1 base, the J end lost 1 base, and 9 bases lay between the germline ends. CDR3 sequence reads: CASSLLFGSGANVLTF. The CDR3 DNA sequence: TGTGCCAGCAGCTTGTTATTCGGGTCTGGGGCCAACGTCCTGACTTTC. The whole variable domain, remainder taken from reference TRBV5-6 and TRBJ2-6, is DAGVTQSPTHLIKTRGQQVTLRCSPKSGHDTVSWYQQALGQGPQFIFQYYEEEERQRGNFPDRFSGHQFPNYSSELNVNALLLGDSALYLCASSLLFGSGANVLTFGAGSRLTVL.

V and J are TRBV6-6 and TRBJ1-5, with 7 bases fitting TRBD1. Trimming at V came to 2 bases and at J to 2 bases, leaving 3 bases not matched to a gene. The V gene's germline CDR1 is MNHNY and CDR2 SVGAGI (reference sequence). CDR3 size: 15 residues. The CDR3 loop is CASSYRDRGNQPQHF. CDR3 nucleotide sequence: TGTGCCAGCAGTTACCGCGACAGGGGCAATCAGCCCCAGCATTTT.

The genes are TRBV7-2 and TRBJ2-7, with 10 bases matching TRBD2. The CDR3 is 18 residues long. Germline assignment: CDR1 SGHTA and CDR2 FQGNSA. V lost 5 bases, J lost 0 bases, and 13 bases stayed unmatched. CDR3: CASSPHLRSGGASYEQYF. The CDR3, as DNA: TGTGCCAGCAGCCCTCACCTGAGAAGCGGGGGGGCCTCCTACGAGCAGTACTTC.

This chain connects TRBV4-3 to TRBJ2-2; 10 bases are shared with TRBD2. The CDR3 covers 16 residues. The V gene end was trimmed by 3 bases and the J gene end by 6 bases; junction bases not matched to a gene: 7. Per the germline V gene, CDR1 is LGHNA and CDR2 is YSLEER. CDR3 nucleotides: TGCGCCAGCAGCCACGGAGCGGGAGGGACCGCCGGGGAGCTGTTTTTT. Encoded protein: CASSHGAGGTAGELFF.

This chain uses TRBV9 with TRBJ1-2; TRBD1 might be the D (6 bases). The ends were cut back, 0 bases at V and 8 bases at J, with 14 bases in the middle. Germline V gene sequence: CDR1 SGDLS, CDR2 YYNGEE. This CDR3 is 14 amino acids long. DNA of the CDR3: TGTGCCAGCAGCGTAGATATGGGGGCGGACGGCTACACCTTC. Residues: CASSVDMGADGYTF.

This clone occurred a few times. V and J are TRBV5-6 and TRBJ1-5, with a weak D call TRBD1 (6 bases). CDR3 size: 14 residues. V was trimmed by 4 bases and J by 6 bases, leaving 14 bases between them. The germline CDR1 and CDR2 sequences are SGHDT and YYEEEE. The CDR3 DNA reads TGTGCCAGCAGCCCTAGGGGGATTGGTCAGCCCCAGCATTTT. Its translation is CASSPRGIGQPQHF.

The chain recombines TRBV14 with TRBJ2-3, with 8 positions matching TRBD2. V lost 1 base, J lost 6 bases, and 6 bases stayed unmatched. The CDR3 extends over 15 amino acids. Germline CDR1 and CDR2: SGHDN and FVKESK. The CDR3 DNA reads TGTGCCAGCAGCCAAGTTCCGGGGGGGATTGATACGCAGTATTTT. This gives the protein CASSQVPGGIDTQYF.

This chain connects TRBV5-4 to TRBJ2-2, with TRBD2 as a possible D gene (5 bases). Germline assignment: CDR1 SGHNT and CDR2 YYREEE (reference sequence). This CDR3 comprises 15 residues. The ends were cut back, 3 bases at V and 4 bases at J, with 13 bases in the middle. DNA for the CDR3: TGTGCCAGCAGCTCTATACCTAGCTCCACCGGGGAGCTGTTTTTT. It is translated as CASSSIPSSTGELFF.

This chain links TRBV10-3 with TRBJ2-7; no clear D gene. The CDR3 contains 14 residues. CDR1 and CDR2 (germline): ENHRY, SYGVKD. Trimming removed 8 bases at V and 6 bases at J, with 20 bases between. The DNA of the CDR3 is TGTGCCATCCAGGAACGGTCAAGCCCAGGCGAGCAGTACTTC. This translates into CAIQERSSPGEQYF.

This chain connects TRBV30 to TRBJ1-5, with D possibly being TRBD1 (5 bases). This CDR3 has 15 amino acids. The V end lost 1 base, the J end lost 4 bases, and 14 bases lay between the germline ends. Per germline, CDR1 GTSNPN and CDR2 SVGIG (reference sequence). The CDR3 region is CAWSGGGAENQPQHF. The CDR3, as DNA: TGTGCCTGGAGTGGGGGCGGGGCAGAAAATCAGCCCCAGCATTTT.